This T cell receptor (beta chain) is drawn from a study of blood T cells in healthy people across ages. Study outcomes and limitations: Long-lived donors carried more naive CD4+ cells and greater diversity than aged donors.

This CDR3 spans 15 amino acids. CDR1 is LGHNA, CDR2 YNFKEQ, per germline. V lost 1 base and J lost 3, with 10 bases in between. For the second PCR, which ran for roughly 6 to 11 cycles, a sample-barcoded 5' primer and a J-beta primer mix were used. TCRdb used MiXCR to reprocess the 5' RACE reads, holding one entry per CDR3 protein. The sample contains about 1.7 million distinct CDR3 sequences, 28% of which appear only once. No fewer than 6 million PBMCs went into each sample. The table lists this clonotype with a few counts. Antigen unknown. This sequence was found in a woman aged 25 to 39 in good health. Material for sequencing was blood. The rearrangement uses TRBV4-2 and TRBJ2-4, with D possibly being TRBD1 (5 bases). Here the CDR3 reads CASSQAQTGKNIQYF. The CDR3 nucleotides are TGTGCCAGCAGCCAAGCTCAAACAGGCAAAAACATTCAGTACTTC.